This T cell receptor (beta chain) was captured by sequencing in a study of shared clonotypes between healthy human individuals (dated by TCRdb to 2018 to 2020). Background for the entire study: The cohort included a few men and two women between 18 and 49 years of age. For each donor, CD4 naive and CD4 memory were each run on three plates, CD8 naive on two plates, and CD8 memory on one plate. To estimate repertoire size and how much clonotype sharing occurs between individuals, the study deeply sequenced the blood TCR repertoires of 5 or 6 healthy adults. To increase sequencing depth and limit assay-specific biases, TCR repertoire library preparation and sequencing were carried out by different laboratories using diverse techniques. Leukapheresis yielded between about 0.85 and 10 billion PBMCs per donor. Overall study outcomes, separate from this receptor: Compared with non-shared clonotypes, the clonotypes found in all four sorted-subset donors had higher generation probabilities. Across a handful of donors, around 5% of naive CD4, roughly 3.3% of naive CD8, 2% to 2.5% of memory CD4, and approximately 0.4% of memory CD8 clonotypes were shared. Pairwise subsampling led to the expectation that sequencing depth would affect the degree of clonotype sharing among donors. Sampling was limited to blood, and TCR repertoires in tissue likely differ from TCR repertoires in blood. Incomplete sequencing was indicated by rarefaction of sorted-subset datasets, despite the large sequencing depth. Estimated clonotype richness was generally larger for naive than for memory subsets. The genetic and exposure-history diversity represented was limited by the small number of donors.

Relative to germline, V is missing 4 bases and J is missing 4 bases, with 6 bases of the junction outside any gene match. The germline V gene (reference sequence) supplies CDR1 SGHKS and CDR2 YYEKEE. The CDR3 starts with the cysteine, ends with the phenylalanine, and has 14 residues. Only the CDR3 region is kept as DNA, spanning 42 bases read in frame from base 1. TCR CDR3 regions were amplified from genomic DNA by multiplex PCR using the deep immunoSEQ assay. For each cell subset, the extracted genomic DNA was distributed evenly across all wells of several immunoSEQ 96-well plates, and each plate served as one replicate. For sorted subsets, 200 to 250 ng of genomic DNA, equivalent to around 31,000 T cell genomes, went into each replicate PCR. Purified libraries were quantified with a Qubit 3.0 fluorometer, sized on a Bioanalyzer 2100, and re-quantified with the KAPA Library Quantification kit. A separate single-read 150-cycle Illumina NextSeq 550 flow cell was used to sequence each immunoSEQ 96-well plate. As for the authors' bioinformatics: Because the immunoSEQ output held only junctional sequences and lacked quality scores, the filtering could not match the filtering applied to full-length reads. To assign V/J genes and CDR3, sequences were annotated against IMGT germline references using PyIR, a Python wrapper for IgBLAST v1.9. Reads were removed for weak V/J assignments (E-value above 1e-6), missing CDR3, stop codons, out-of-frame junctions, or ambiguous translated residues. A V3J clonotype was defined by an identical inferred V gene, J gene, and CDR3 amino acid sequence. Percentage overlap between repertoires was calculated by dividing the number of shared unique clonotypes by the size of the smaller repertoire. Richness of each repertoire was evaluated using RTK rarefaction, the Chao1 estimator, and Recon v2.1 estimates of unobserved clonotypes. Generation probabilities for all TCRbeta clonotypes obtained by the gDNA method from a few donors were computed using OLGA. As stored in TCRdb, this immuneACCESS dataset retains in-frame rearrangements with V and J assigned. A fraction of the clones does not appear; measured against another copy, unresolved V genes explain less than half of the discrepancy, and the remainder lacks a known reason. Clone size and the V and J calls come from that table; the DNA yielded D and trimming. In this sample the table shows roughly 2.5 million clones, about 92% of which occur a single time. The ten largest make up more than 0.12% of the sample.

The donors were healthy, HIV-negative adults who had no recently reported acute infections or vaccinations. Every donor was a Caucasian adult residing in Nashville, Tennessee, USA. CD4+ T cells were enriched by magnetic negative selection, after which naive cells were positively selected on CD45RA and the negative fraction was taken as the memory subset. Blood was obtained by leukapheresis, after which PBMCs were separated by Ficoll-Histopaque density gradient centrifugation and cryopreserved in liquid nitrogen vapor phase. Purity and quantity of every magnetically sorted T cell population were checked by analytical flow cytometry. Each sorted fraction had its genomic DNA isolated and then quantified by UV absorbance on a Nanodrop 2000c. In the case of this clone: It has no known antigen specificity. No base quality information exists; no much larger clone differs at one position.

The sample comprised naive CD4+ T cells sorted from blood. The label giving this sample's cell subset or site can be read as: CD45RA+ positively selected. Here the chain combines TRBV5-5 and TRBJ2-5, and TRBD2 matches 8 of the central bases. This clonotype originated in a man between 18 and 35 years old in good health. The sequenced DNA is TGTGCCAGCAGCCCGGGGGGGCATTTAGAGACCCAGTACTTC. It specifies CASSPGGHLETQYF.